This TCR beta chain is drawn from a study of blood T cell repertoires in COVID-19. Study context: Spain, Italy and the United States supplied samples that represented acute and convalescent COVID-19.

The CDR3 length is 15 residues. The V gene lost 5 bases and the J gene lost 7 bases, with 17 bases spanning the gap. The germline CDR1 and CDR2 sequences are MNHEY and SVGAGI. Produced via immunoSEQ multiplex PCR; TCRdb's table is partial and in-frame only. There are around 170,000 clones in the sample; about four fifths occur only once, and 10% to 15% lies in the top ten. The V call is TRBV6-5, the J call TRBJ1-4; tentatively, D is TRBD1 (5 bases). This TCR came from a man between 70 and 80 years old who had recovered from COVID-19. Material for sequencing was peripheral blood. CDR3 region: CASSPRRGGSEKLFF. Here the CDR3 DNA reads TGTGCCAGCAGTCCCCGACGGGGCGGGAGTGAAAAACTGTTTTTT.